This T cell receptor (beta chain) derives from a study of T cells in narcolepsy. Across the study: Healthy controls were enrolled alongside patients with narcolepsy type 1 or type 2. Findings and limits, study-wide: Reportedly, autoreactive clonotypes were serially detected in patients' blood but not controls'.

TCRdb keeps only in-frame clones here, not all; method: immunoSEQ multiplex PCR. The repertoire holds approximately 28,000 clones, with more than 65% as singletons. Trimming stripped 2 bases from V and 6 bases from J, with 13 bases between. Germline CDR1 reads MNHEY; CDR2 reads SVGAGI. The CDR3 runs 14 residues. Remarks on this clone: Its antigen is unidentified.

This chain uses TRBV6-5 with TRBJ1-2; perhaps TRBD1 as D (5 bases). Sequencing input: memory (CD45RA-) CD4+ T cells from blood. This receptor was identified in a human donor in good health. This CDR3 is CASSYSQGRNGYTF. CDR3 bases: TGTGCCAGCAGTTACAGCCAGGGCCGGAATGGCTACACCTTC.